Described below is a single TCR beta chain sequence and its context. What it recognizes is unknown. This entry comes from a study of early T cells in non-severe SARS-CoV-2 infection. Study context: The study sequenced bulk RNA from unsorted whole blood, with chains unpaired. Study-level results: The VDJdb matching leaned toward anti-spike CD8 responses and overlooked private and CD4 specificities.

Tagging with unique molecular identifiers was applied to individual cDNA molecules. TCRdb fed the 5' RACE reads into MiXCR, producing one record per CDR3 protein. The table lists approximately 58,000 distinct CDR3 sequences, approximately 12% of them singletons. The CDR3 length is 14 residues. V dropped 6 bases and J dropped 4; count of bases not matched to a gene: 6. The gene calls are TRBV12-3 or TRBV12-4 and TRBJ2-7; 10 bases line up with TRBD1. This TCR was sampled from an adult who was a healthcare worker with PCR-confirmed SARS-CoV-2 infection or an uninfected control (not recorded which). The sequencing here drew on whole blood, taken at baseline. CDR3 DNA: TGTGCCAGCAGCGCCGGGGACAGGGGTTACGAGCAGTACTTC. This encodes CASSAGDRGYEQYF.